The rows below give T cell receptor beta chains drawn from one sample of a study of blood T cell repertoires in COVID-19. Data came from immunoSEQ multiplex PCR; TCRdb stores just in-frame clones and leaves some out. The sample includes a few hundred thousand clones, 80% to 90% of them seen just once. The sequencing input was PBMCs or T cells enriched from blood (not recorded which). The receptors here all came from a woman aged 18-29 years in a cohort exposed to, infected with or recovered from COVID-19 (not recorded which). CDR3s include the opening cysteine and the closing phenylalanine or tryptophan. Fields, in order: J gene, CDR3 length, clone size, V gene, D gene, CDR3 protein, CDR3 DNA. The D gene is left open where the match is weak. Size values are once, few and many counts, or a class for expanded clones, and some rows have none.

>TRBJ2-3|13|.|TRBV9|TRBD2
CASTSGGPDTQYF
TGTGCCAGCACGTCGGGGGGGCCAGATACGCAGTATTTT
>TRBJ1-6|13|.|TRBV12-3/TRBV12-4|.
CASSFGTGPPLHF
TGTGCCAGCAGTTTCGGTACAGGGCCACCCCTCCACTTT
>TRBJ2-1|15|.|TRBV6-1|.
CASSDPASGIRGQFF
TGTGCCAGCAGTGACCCGGCTTCAGGTATCCGGGGGCAGTTCTTC
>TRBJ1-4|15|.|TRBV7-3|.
CASSRTASTNEKLFF
TGTGCCAGCAGCCGGACAGCTTCAACTAATGAAAAACTGTTTTTT
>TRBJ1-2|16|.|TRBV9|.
CASSVEGRGLNYGYTF
TGTGCCAGCAGCGTAGAAGGGAGAGGACTTAACTATGGCTACACCTTC
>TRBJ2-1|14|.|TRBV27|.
CASSVQGTYNEQFF
TGTGCCAGCAGTGTTCAGGGGACCTACAATGAGCAGTTCTTC
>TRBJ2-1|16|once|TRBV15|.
CATSRDQRDSYNEQFF
TGTGCCACCAGCAGAGATCAACGCGACTCCTACAATGAGCAGTTCTTC
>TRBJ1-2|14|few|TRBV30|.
CAWSVLNANYGYTF
TGTGCCTGGAGTGTACTTAACGCTAACTATGGCTACACCTTC
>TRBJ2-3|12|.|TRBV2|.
CASVRFSDTQYF
TGTGCCAGCGTTCGTTTTTCAGATACGCAGTATTTT
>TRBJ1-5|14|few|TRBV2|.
CASSAQQLNQPQHF
TGTGCCAGCAGTGCCCAACAGCTCAATCAGCCCCAGCATTTT
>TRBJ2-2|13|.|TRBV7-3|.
CASSLLATGELFF
TGTGCCAGCAGCTTATTAGCCACCGGGGAGCTGTTTTTT
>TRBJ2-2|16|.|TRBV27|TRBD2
CASSFEAGGHTGELFF
TGTGCCAGCAGTTTCGAAGCGGGGGGGCACACCGGGGAGCTGTTTTTT
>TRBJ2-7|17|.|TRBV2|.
CASSEVSGGSPLGEQYF
TGTGCCAGCAGTGAAGTTAGTGGGGGGTCTCCATTGGGGGAGCAGTACTTC
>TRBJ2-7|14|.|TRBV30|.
CAWSRRLAGFQQYF
TGTGCCTGGAGTCGCCGCTTGGCGGGATTTCAGCAGTACTTC
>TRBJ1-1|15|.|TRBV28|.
CASSLYPASVAEAFF
TGTGCCAGCAGTTTATACCCCGCCTCAGTCGCTGAAGCTTTCTTT
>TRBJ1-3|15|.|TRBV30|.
CAWSVTGSIGNTIYF
TGTGCCTGGAGTGTAACAGGGAGTATTGGAAACACCATATATTTT
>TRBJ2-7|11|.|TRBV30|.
CAWQAAYEQYF
TGTGCCTGGCAGGCAGCTTACGAGCAGTACTTC
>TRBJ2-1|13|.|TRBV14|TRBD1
CASSLGQYNEQFF
TGTGCCAGCAGCTTGGGACAGTACAATGAGCAGTTCTTC
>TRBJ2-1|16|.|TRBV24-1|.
CATSDLQESSYNEQFF
TGTGCCACCAGTGATTTGCAGGAAAGCTCCTACAATGAGCAGTTCTTC
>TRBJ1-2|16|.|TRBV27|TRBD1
CASSLLGTESNYGYTF
TGTGCCAGCAGTCTCCTGGGGACAGAGTCAAACTATGGCTACACCTTC
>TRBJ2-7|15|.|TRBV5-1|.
CASSLAGDSNYEQYF
TGCGCCAGCAGCTTGGCCGGAGACTCGAATTACGAGCAGTACTTC
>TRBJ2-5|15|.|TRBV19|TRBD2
CASKRRGGVGETQYF
TGTGCCAGTAAGAGGCGGGGGGGCGTCGGAGAGACCCAGTACTTC
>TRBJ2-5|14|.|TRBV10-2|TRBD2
CASSQTTSGETQYF
TGCGCCAGCAGTCAAACCACTAGCGGGGAGACCCAGTACTTC
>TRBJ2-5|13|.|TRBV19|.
CASSIQMMETQYF
TGTGCCAGTAGTATCCAGATGATGGAGACCCAGTACTTC
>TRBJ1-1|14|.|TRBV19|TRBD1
CASSIAPGGTEAFF
TGTGCCAGTAGTATCGCTCCAGGGGGAACTGAAGCTTTCTTT
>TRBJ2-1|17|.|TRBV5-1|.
CASSLSLGDSSYNEQFF
TGCGCCAGCAGCTTGAGTTTGGGAGACTCCTCCTACAATGAGCAGTTCTTC
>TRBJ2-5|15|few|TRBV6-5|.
CASHPLGTPKKDQYF
TGTGCCAGCCACCCTTTGGGGACTCCTAAGAAAGACCAGTACTTC
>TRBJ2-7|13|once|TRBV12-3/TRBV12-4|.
CASSGGAGDEQYF
TGTGCCAGCTCGGGCGGGGCTGGGGACGAGCAGTACTTC